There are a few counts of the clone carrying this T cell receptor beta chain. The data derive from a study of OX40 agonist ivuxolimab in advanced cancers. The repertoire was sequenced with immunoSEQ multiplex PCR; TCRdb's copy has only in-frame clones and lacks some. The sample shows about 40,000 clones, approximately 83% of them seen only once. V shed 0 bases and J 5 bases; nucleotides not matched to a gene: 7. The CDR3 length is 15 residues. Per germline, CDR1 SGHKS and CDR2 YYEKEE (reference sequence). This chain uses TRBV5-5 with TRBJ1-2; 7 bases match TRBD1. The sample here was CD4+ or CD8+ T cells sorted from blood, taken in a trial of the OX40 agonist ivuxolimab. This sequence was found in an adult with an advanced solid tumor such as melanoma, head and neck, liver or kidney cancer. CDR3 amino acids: CASSLGQGGWYGYTF. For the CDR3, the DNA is TGTGCCAGCAGCTTGGGGCAGGGGGGCTGGTATGGCTACACCTTC.